The rows below give T cell receptor beta chains drawn from one sample of a study of blood T cells in healthy people across ages. TCRdb redid the calling of the 5' RACE reads with MiXCR, one entry per CDR3 protein. Found here are about 970,000 distinct CDR3 sequences, 45% to 60% of them singletons; the top ten hold about 22%. The sequenced material came from blood. The origin of the receptors is a woman aged 55-75 years in good health. The CDR3 runs from the conserved cysteine through the conserved F or W. A D gene is named only where the DNA matches it firmly. Clone size is not always given. Where it is, it says once, few, many or a class for expanded clones.

abundance	d_gene	v_gene	j_gene	CDR3nt	CDR3aa
NA	NA	TRBV4-2	TRBJ1-1	TGTGCCAGCAGCCAAGATCGGAGTAGGAACACTGAAGCTTTCTTT	CASSQDRSRNTEAFF
many	TRBD2	TRBV7-2	TRBJ2-3	TGTGCCAGCGGTCTAGCGGGAGTGAGAGATACGCAGTATTTT	CASGLAGVRDTQYF
NA	NA	TRBV27	TRBJ2-1	TGTGCCAGCAGTTACGGGTTTTGGAATGAGCAGTTCTTC	CASSYGFWNEQFF
NA	NA	TRBV7-9	TRBJ2-3	TGTGCCAGCAGCACCCTCATGGGGAAGCGGTCTGGCACAGATACGCAGTATTTT	CASSTLMGKRSGTDTQYF
NA	NA	TRBV6-2/TRBV6-3	TRBJ2-7	TGTGCCAGCAGTTACTCGACTAGGAAGCAGTACTTC	CASSYSTRKQYF
NA	TRBD2	TRBV24-1	TRBJ2-1	TGTGCCACCAGTGATTCGCTGACAGACCTTAGCGGGTTTAGCTCCTACAATGAGCAGTTCTTC	CATSDSLTDLSGFSSYNEQFF
NA	NA	TRBV6-1	TRBJ1-5	TGTGCCAGCAGGGGGGGGGGCAGCAATCAGCCCCAGCATTTT	CASRGGGSNQPQHF
NA	NA	TRBV12-3/TRBV12-4	TRBJ1-5	TGTGCCAGCAGTTACGCGGGGGGACTATATCAGCCCCAGCATTTT	CASSYAGGLYQPQHF
NA	NA	TRBV5-5	TRBJ2-4	TGTGCCAGCAGCTCTGGGGCCGGTCTAGCCAAAAACATTCAGTACTTC	CASSSGAGLAKNIQYF
NA	NA	TRBV7-2	TRBJ2-7	TGTGCCAGCAGCTGGGGGCGGCCTCTCTACGAGCAGTACTTC	CASSWGRPLYEQYF
NA	NA	TRBV28	TRBJ2-7	TGTGCCAGCAGTGAAAGCGGGTCGTCGGTGCACGAGCAGTACTTC	CASSESGSSVHEQYF
NA	NA	TRBV6-5	TRBJ2-2	TGTGCCAGCAGTTATTATATTAACGCGAACACCGGGGAGCTGTTTTTT	CASSYYINANTGELFF
few	NA	TRBV12-3/TRBV12-4	TRBJ2-7	TGTGCCAGCAGTTTAGTGGGCCCTTCGGGGTACTACGAGCAGTACTTC	CASSLVGPSGYYEQYF
few	TRBD1	TRBV12-3/TRBV12-4	TRBJ1-2	TGTGCCAGCCGTCTCCCGGGACAGGACGCTACCGGTGGTGGCTACACCTTC	CASRLPGQDATGGGYTF
NA	TRBD2	TRBV28	TRBJ2-1	TGTGCCAGCAGCCCCCGGACTAGCGGGAGGGGACCCTACAATGAGCAGTTCTTC	CASSPRTSGRGPYNEQFF
few	TRBD1	TRBV20-1	TRBJ2-7	TGCAGTGCTACGACCCCCTTTAGGTCCGGGACAGGGGGATACGAGCAGTACTTC	CSATTPFRSGTGGYEQYF
NA	NA	TRBV5-1	TRBJ1-2	TGCGCCAGCAGCTTGGGCCTCACAGGTCGAGCTAACTATGGCTACACCTTC	CASSLGLTGRANYGYTF
once	NA	TRBV12-3/TRBV12-4	TRBJ2-6	TGTGCCAGCAGTTTTGCCCTCTCTGGGGCCAACGTCCTGACTTTC	CASSFALSGANVLTF
NA	TRBD2	TRBV5-5	TRBJ2-3	TGTGCCAGCAGCCCGAGGGCTAGCGGGAGGCCTGCGGATACGCAGTATTTT	CASSPRASGRPADTQYF
many	NA	TRBV6-5	TRBJ2-5	TGTGCCAGCAGATCCCCTCCGGGCACCGAAGAGACCCAGTACTTC	CASRSPPGTEETQYF
few	TRBD2	TRBV4-3	TRBJ2-5	TGCGCCAGCAGAGCGGGAGGGGAAGAGACCCAGTACTTC	CASRAGGEETQYF
NA	NA	TRBV7-2	TRBJ1-4	TGTGCCAGCAGCTTGTTAAGGCAAAAACTGTTTTTT	CASSLLRQKLFF
NA	NA	TRBV29-1	TRBJ2-1	TGCAGCGCCCCCCCAGTCCGGGGCAATGACCAGTTCTTC	CSAPPVRGNDQFF
NA	NA	TRBV3-1	TRBJ1-4	TGTGCCAGCAGCCAAGGCACGCTATCAACTAATGAAAAACTGTTTTTT	CASSQGTLSTNEKLFF
NA	NA	TRBV5-8	TRBJ1-1	TGTGCCAGCAGCCGGTGGAGGGGTACTGAAGCTTTCTTT	CASSRWRGTEAFF
NA	NA	TRBV5-1	TRBJ2-2	TGCGCCAGCAGGGCCGGGACGAAGAACACCGGGGAGCTGTTTTTT	CASRAGTKNTGELFF
NA	NA	TRBV12-3/TRBV12-4	TRBJ1-3	TGTGCCAGCACGGGCGACCCTGGAAACACCATATATTTT	CASTGDPGNTIYF
NA	NA	TRBV5-1	TRBJ2-7	TGCGCCAGCAGCTTGGCTTCCTCAGCCGAGCAGTACTTC	CASSLASSAEQYF
NA	TRBD1	TRBV4-1	TRBJ1-6	TGCGCCAGCAGCCGGGGACAGTCAGGATCCGGAAATTCACCCCTCCACTTT	CASSRGQSGSGNSPLHF
few	NA	TRBV12-3/TRBV12-4	TRBJ2-1	TGTGCCAGCAGTTTAGGGACAGACTACAATGAGCAGTTCTTC	CASSLGTDYNEQFF
NA	TRBD2	TRBV20-1	TRBJ2-7	TGCAGTGTCCCAGCGGGAGGGCCGTACGAGCAGTACTTC	CSVPAGGPYEQYF
once	TRBD2	TRBV12-3/TRBV12-4	TRBJ2-3	TGTGCCAGCAGTTTGGTCGCTAGCGGTACTAGCACAGATACGCAGTATTTT	CASSLVASGTSTDTQYF